This TCR beta chain was identified during a study of T cells after yellow fever vaccination. MiXCR was run by TCRdb on the 5' RACE reads, yielding one entry per CDR3 protein. The sample lists about 350,000 distinct CDR3 sequences, approximately 8% occurring once. Per germline, CDR1 SGHKS and CDR2 YYEKEE (reference sequence). The CDR3 consists of 14 residues. The junction had 5 bases not matched to a gene; V was cut back by 3 bases and J by 2 bases. The source is a man between 18 and 29 years old who received the YFV17D yellow fever vaccine. Sequenced here: PBMCs, sampled more than 40 days after the first yellow fever vaccination. The genes are TRBV5-5 and TRBJ2-7; 7 nucleotides line up with TRBD2. In DNA form, the CDR3 reads TGTGCCAGCAGCTCCCCCGCGGGGGCCTACGAGCAGTACTTC. This translates into CASSSPAGAYEQYF.